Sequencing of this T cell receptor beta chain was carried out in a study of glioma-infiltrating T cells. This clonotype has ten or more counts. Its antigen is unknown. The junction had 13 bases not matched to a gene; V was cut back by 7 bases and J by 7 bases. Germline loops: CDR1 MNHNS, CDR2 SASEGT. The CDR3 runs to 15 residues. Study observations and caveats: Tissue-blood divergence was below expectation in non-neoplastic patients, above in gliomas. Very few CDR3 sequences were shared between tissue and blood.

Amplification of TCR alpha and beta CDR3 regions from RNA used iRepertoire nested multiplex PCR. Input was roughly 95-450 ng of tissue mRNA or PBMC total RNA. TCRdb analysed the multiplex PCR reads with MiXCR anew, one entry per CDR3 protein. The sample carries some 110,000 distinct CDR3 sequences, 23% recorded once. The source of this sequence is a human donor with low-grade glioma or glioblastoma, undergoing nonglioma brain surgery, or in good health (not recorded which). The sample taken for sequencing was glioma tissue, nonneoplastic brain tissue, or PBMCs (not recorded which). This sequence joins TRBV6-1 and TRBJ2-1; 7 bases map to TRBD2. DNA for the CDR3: TGTGCCAGCACCCAAGGGAGCGGGATCGATAATGAGCAGTTCTTC. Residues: CASTQGSGIDNEQFF.